This note documents a single T cell receptor (beta chain) sequence. This record belongs to a study of blood T cell repertoires in COVID-19. Study-level background: COVID-19 samples from acute and convalescent phases originated in the United States, Italy and Spain.

Per the original methods: From reference gene primer amplification, estimates of nucleated cell counts were derived. Sequencing was performed with immunoSEQ multiplex PCR; in TCRdb, only in-frame clones are kept and a portion is missing. V, J and clone size are taken as reported in that table, and D and trimming were inferred from the DNA itself. Counted here are about 62,000 clones, 70% to 90% occurring once; the ten biggest clones make up approximately 1.2%. Trimming left V 4 bases short and J 4 bases short, with 16 bases between. The CDR3 consists of 15 residues. CDR1 and CDR2 (germline): MNHEY, SVGAGI.

This receptor was identified in a woman aged 80 or over with acute or convalescent COVID-19. The specimen sequenced was peripheral blood. The chain has TRBV6-5 and TRBJ1-2; D remains unclear. CDR3: CASSLAPTRIYGYTF. CDR3 DNA: TGTGCCAGCAGTTTAGCGCCCACCCGAATCTATGGCTACACCTTC.